The source of this T cell receptor beta chain is a study of blood T cell repertoires in COVID-19. Study-wide context: In each case, the material was cDNA or gDNA derived from T cells, B-cell-depleted T cells, or PBMCs.

The CDR3 contains 14 residues. V was clipped by 6 bases and J by 4 bases, with 12 bases between them. Germline V lookup: CDR1 MNHEY, CDR2 SVGAGI. The protocol was immunoSEQ multiplex PCR, while the TCRdb copy is restricted to in-frame clones and leaves out a portion. The sample includes about 210,000 clones, around nine tenths seen only once; the top ten take 0.72%. The chain joins TRBV6-5 to TRBJ2-2, with D possibly TRBD2 on 6 matching bases. The sample consisted of peripheral blood. This TCR was sampled from a man aged 35-49 years with acute or convalescent COVID-19. The DNA for the CDR3 is TGTGCCAGCAGGGGAGGTGGGGCCACCGGGGAGCTGTTTTTT. This encodes CASRGGGATGELFF.